What follows are 16 T cell receptor beta chains derived from one specimen sequenced in a study of blood T cell repertoires in COVID-19. TCRdb's copy holds only in-frame clones and misses some; the assay was immunoSEQ multiplex PCR. This sample carries about 150,000 clones, about nine tenths of them seen once, and the ten largest clones take under 2.5%. Sequences were obtained from peripheral blood. The receptors stem from a woman between 70 and 85 years old with acute or convalescent COVID-19.

V is TRBV24-1 and J is TRBJ2-3; D gene uncertain. The CDR3 spans 11 residues. Germline V gives CDR1 KGHDR, CDR2 SFDVKD. V was pared by 12 bases and J by 1 base, with 7 bases between. The CDR3 DNA is TGTGCCGTATCCCGCACAGATACGCAGTATTTT. It is translated as CAVSRTDTQYF.

This clone came up once. The V call is TRBV6-5, the J call TRBJ1-3, with D perhaps TRBD1 (5 bases). V gave up 6 bases and J gave up 0 bases, with 6 bases separating them. CDR1 and CDR2 from the germline V gene are MNHEY and SVGAGI. CDR3 size: 13 residues. The CDR3 is CASRGHSGNTIYF. DNA of the CDR3: TGTGCCAGCAGAGGACACTCTGGAAACACCATATATTTT.

This sequence joins TRBV21-1 and TRBJ2-1; TRBD1, the table's D call, was not compared with the DNA. TRBV21-1 is deemed a pseudogene. The CDR3 covers 16 residues. CDR3 amino acids: CASDNRVLSPYNEQFF. The DNA for the CDR3 is TGTGCCAGCGATAACAGGGTTCTTTCGCCTTACAATGAGCAGTTCTTC.

The chain joins TRBV15 to TRBJ2-3, with 10 bases lining up with TRBD1. Germline values: CDR1 LNHNV, CDR2 YYDKDF (reference sequence). V lost 10 bases, J lost 3 bases, and 4 bases stayed unmatched. This CDR3 spans 13 amino acids. CDR3 DNA sequence: TGTGCCAGCGCGGACAGGGGGACAGATACGCAGTATTTT. Protein sequence: CASADRGTDTQYF. Full variable domain (outside the CDR3, taken from reference TRBV15 and TRBJ2-3): DAMVIQNPRYQVTQFGKPVTLSCSQTLNHNVMYWYQQKSSQAPKLLFHYYDKDFNNEADTPDNFQSRRPNTSFCFLDIRSPGLGDTAMYLCASADRGTDTQYFGPGTRLTVL.

This chain uses TRBV11-2 with TRBJ2-1; 8 positions agree with TRBD1. The CDR3 contains 12 residues. V trimming: 5 bases; J trimming: 7 bases; junction bases outside the gene matches: 1. CDR1 is SGHAT, CDR2 FQNNGV, per germline. CDR3 coding DNA: TGTGCCAGCAGCAGACAGGGGAATGAGCAGTTCTTC. This sequence encodes CASSRQGNEQFF.

The V and J genes are TRBV7-2 and TRBJ2-3; 9 bases match TRBD2. Germline V gives CDR1 SGHTA, CDR2 FQGNSA. CDR3 size: 16 residues. J lost 5 bases, V lost 2 bases, and 8 bases had no gene match. The CDR3 DNA is TGTGCCAGCAGCTTATCGCTAGCGGGGTGGGTAGATACGCAGTATTTT. Translated, it gives CASSLSLAGWVDTQYF.

This clone has only a few counts. V usage is TRBV7-9 and J usage is TRBJ2-2, with D possibly TRBD1 on 6 matching bases. The length of the CDR3 is 14 residues. Germline CDR1 SEHNR, CDR2 FQNEAQ (reference sequence). The V and J ends lost 5 bases and 6 bases respectively, with 13 bases between them. CDR3 region: CASSPGVDAGELFF. The CDR3 region has the DNA TGTGCCAGCAGCCCAGGGGTCGACGCCGGGGAGCTGTTTTTT.

The chain couples TRBV4-3 to TRBJ1-6; TRBD1 aligns across 8 bases. Unmatched junction bases numbered 9, after V lost 4 bases and J lost 7 bases. This CDR3 comprises 16 residues. CDR1 LGHNA and CDR2 YSLEER come from the germline V gene. The CDR3: CASSPDRARRNSPLHF. DNA for the CDR3: TGCGCCAGCAGCCCGGACAGGGCCCGCCGAAATTCACCCCTCCACTTT.

V gene TRBV5-6 combines with J gene TRBJ1-2, with 8 positions matching TRBD1. CDR1 SGHDT and CDR2 YYEEEE come from the germline V gene. The length of the CDR3 is 15 residues. J lost 4 bases, V lost 1 base, and 6 bases had no gene match. CDR3 nucleotide sequence: TGTGCCAGCAGCTTGAGGGCAGGGGGCGCCTATGGCTACACCTTC. This codes for CASSLRAGGAYGYTF.

The chain carries TRBV7-6 and TRBJ2-7; 7 nucleotides line up with TRBD1. V was pared by 5 bases and J by 3 bases, with 10 bases of the junction left unmatched. The CDR3 sequence is 15 residues long. Germline V gives CDR1 SGHVS, CDR2 FNYEAQ. DNA of the CDR3: TGTGCCAGCAGCCCCCGCAGACAGGGCATCTACGAGCAGTACTTC. It codes for CASSPRRQGIYEQYF.

The CDR3 region is CASITGAEGNTIYF. The CDR3 coding sequence is TGTGCCAGCATCACAGGGGCTGAAGGAAACACCATATATTTT. This chain links TRBV28 with TRBJ1-3; 7 bases agree with TRBD1. V gave up 7 bases and J gave up 4 bases; unmatched junction bases: 7. The CDR3 has 14 residues. CDR1 MDHEN and CDR2 SYDVKM come from the germline V gene. Combining the CDR3 with reference TRBV28 and TRBJ1-3 gives the whole variable domain DVKVTQSSRYLVKRTGEKVFLECVQDMDHENMFWYRQDPGLGLRLIYFSYDVKMKEKGDIPEGYSVSREKKERFSLILESASTNQTSMYLCASITGAEGNTIYFGEGSWLTVV.

This clone was found a few times. V is TRBV13 and J is TRBJ2-3, with 12 positions matching TRBD2. This CDR3 contains 17 residues. V lost 5 bases and J lost 2; bases outside the gene matches: 8. The V gene's germline CDR1 is PRHDT and CDR2 FYEKMQ (reference sequence). The CDR3 region has the DNA TGTGCCAGCAGCCGACGACTAGCGGGGGAGTTCACAGATACGCAGTATTTT. This translates into CASSRRLAGEFTDTQYF.

The V gene is TRBV24-1, the J gene TRBJ2-1, with no clear D. The germline V gene encodes CDR1 KGHDR and CDR2 SFDVKD. Trimming took 6 bases from V and 7 from J, leaving 15 bases between them. This CDR3 comprises 14 residues. The CDR3 loop is CATSTGSLKNEQFF. The DNA of the CDR3 is TGTGCCACCAGTACGGGTAGCCTAAAAAATGAGCAGTTCTTC.

The chain is built from TRBV5-1 and TRBJ2-5; 8 bases agree with TRBD2. CDR3 size: 15 residues. V lost 0 bases, J lost 5 bases, and 6 bases stayed unmatched. CDR1 is SGHRS, CDR2 YFSETQ, per germline. CDR3 amino acids: CASSLVVAGMETQYF. In DNA, the CDR3 is TGCGCCAGCAGCTTGGTAGTAGCGGGGATGGAGACCCAGTACTTC.

This clone was seen only a few times. The chain carries TRBV10-3 and TRBJ1-2; D gene ambiguous. The CDR3 is 17 amino acids. Trimming removed 0 bases at V and 3 bases at J, with 17 bases between. Germline assignment: CDR1 ENHRY and CDR2 SYGVKD. CDR3: CAISESAFSRLDYGYTF. Written as DNA, the CDR3 is TGTGCCATCAGTGAGTCTGCATTTTCGCGTTTAGACTATGGCTACACCTTC.

The chain recombines TRBV5-1 with TRBJ2-7; unclear D gene. V lost 0 bases to trimming and J lost 1 base, with 20 bases between them. This CDR3 region has 18 residues. Germline V gene lookup returns CDR1 SGHRS and CDR2 YFSETQ. DNA for the CDR3: TGCGCCAGCAGCTTGGAATCCCCCCGTCCGTCCTATTCCTACGAGCAGTACTTC. This translates into CASSLESPRPSYSYEQYF.